This T cell receptor beta chain was sequenced during a study of T cells in Graves' hyperthyroidism and ophthalmopathy. The diagnostic basis comprised clinical symptoms, serum thyroxine and TRAb, thyroid ultrasound and orbital computed tomography. General study results and limits: Most thyroid clonotypes expanded above 0.001 were also detected in blood.

With regard to this clonotype: What it binds is unknown.

Trimming stripped 0 bases from V and 6 bases from J, with 11 bases between. CDR3 length: 15 amino acids. Looked up from germline, CDR1 is ENHRY and CDR2 is SYGVKD. Authors of the study amplified TCR beta CDR3 regions from RNA transcripts. Primed by the HTBI set, a first-round RT-PCR was run on the TCR CDR3. TCRdb analysed the multiplex PCR reads with MiXCR anew, one entry per CDR3 protein. The sample consists of around 490,000 distinct CDR3 sequences, about 20% of them appearing once. This clonotype was sampled from a man between 40 and 49 years old with Graves' ophthalmopathy. What was sequenced was blood. The chain has TRBV10-3 and TRBJ2-2, with unresolved D. The CDR3 spells CAISESAISSGELFF. CDR3 in DNA: TGTGCCATCAGTGAGTCGGCGATCTCATCCGGGGAGCTGTTTTTT.